This is a list of T cell receptor beta chains from one sample in a study of graft-versus-host responses after intestinal transplantation. No antigens are known for them. Only in-frame clones appear in the TCRdb table, and some are missing; sequencing was by immunoSEQ multiplex PCR. The table has 35,000 to 45,000 clones, around 94% seen once. Sequencing was performed on unstimulated CD4+ T cells sorted from spleen or lymph node cells, taken before transplant. These receptors were collected from a human donor who was the organ donor for an intestinal transplant. The CDR3 runs from the conserved cysteine through the conserved F or W. D genes are given only for firm matches.

j_call,d_call,v_call,cdr3_aa
TRBJ1-1,NA,TRBV5-4,CASSLRFTSEVNTEAFF
TRBJ1-1,NA,TRBV30,CAWSVKKNTEAFF
TRBJ1-1,NA,TRBV2,CASSVHMGGTTEAFF
TRBJ2-2,NA,TRBV4-3,CASSQDRGVNTGELFF
TRBJ2-7,TRBD2,TRBV5-1,CASSLGLAGDSDEQYF
TRBJ2-2,NA,TRBV4-3,CASSQDSRQNTGELFF
TRBJ1-3,TRBD1,TRBV6-9,CASSYTPRQGGNTIYF
TRBJ1-2,NA,TRBV7-9,CASSTNGYTF
TRBJ1-1,TRBD1,TRBV18,CASSPQGANTEAFF
TRBJ2-7,NA,TRBV5-6,CASSLYYEQYF
TRBJ1-6,NA,TRBV6-5,CASRDPYNSPLHF
TRBJ2-1,NA,TRBV30,CAWRPGANEQFF
TRBJ1-4,NA,TRBV7-2,CASSLGARGEKLFF
TRBJ1-4,NA,TRBV27,CASSLLGLRNEKLFF
TRBJ2-7,TRBD1,TRBV4-1,CASSQNTGQGSYEQYF
TRBJ2-7,NA,TRBV5-1,CASSLGRDYEQYF
TRBJ2-7,NA,TRBV14,CASSRNSLSYEQYF
TRBJ1-2,NA,TRBV9,CASSLAEGYGYTF
TRBJ2-5,NA,TRBV5-1,CASSLGRGPEPQETQYF
TRBJ2-3,NA,TRBV7-2,CASSLFGLTSDTQYF
TRBJ2-7,NA,TRBV11-2,CASSLTLENRHEQYF
TRBJ2-1,TRBD1,TRBV7-2,CASSRNRGHSYNEQFF
TRBJ1-1,NA,TRBV6-6,CASSYIRRTEAFF
TRBJ1-1,TRBD1,TRBV7-2,CASRRRQGNTEAFF
TRBJ2-3,NA,TRBV21-1,CASSRRHGFTDTQYF
TRBJ2-1,NA,TRBV5-1,CASSLEGFAYNEQFF
TRBJ1-6,NA,TRBV11-2,CASRRGRTAEYNSPLHF
TRBJ2-5,NA,TRBV9,CASSVSGQGTQETQYF
TRBJ2-7,TRBD1,TRBV5-4,CASSLDGQGYYEQYF
TRBJ2-1,NA,TRBV30,CACGSEVEQFF
TRBJ2-5,TRBD2,TRBV5-6,CASTQRGQETQYF
TRBJ1-1,NA,TRBV23-1,CASSQSLRDAGWETEAFF
TRBJ1-1,NA,TRBV11-3,CASSIGTFNTEAFF
TRBJ1-2,NA,TRBV5-4,CASSLDHYGYTF
TRBJ1-2,NA,TRBV20-1,CSARNLYGYTF
TRBJ1-2,NA,TRBV19,CASSAGTKGYTF
TRBJ2-4,NA,TRBV5-8,CASSTGFRAKNIQYF
TRBJ2-3,TRBD1,TRBV10-3,CAISPPGQGSDTQYF
TRBJ1-6,TRBD1,TRBV4-1,CASSQDRGNSPLHF
TRBJ2-3,TRBD2,TRBV4-2,CASSPRDYGTDTQYF
TRBJ1-1,NA,TRBV6-1,CASNLPHTVNTEAFF
TRBJ1-1,NA,TRBV14,CASSLRTENTEAFF
TRBJ2-7,NA,TRBV6-1,CASSAPRGEQYF
TRBJ1-6,NA,TRBV30,CAWSMSTAYNSPLHF
TRBJ1-3,NA,TRBV27,CASSLTGNSGNTIYF
TRBJ2-6,NA,TRBV5-2,CASKLKREYTSRANVLTF
TRBJ2-2,TRBD2,TRBV7-2,CASSLGLAGARGGELFF